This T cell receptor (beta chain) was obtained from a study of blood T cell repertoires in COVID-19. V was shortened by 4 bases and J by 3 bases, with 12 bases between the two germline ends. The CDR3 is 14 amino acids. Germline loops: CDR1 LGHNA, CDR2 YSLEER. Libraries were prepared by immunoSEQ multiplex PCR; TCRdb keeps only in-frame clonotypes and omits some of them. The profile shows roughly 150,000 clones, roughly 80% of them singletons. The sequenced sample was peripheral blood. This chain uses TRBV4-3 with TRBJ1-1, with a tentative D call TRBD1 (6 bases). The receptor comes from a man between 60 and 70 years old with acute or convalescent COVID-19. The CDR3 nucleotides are TGCGCCAGCAGCCGAGTAGCAGGGGACACTGAAGCTTTCTTT. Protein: CASSRVAGDTEAFF.